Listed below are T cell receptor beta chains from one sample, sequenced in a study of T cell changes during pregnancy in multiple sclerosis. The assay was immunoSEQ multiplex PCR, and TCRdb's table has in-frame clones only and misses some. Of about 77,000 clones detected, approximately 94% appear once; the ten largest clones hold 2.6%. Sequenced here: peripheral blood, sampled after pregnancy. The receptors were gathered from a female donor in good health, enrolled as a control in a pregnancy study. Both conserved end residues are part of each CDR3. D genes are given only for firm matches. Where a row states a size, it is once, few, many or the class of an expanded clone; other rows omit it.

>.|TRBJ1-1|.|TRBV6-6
TGTGCCAGCAGTTCGAGGGCGGGCCGGAACACTGAAGCTTTCTTT
CASSSRAGRNTEAFF
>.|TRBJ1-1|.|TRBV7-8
TGTGCCAGCAGCTTAAGGCAGGGAATCACTGAAGCTTTCTTT
CASSLRQGITEAFF
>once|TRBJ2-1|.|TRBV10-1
TGCGCCAGGGACGGTACGGGGAATGAGCAGTTCTTC
CARDGTGNEQFF
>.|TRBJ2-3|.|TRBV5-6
TGTGCCAGCAGCTTGGTAGTCGGGGGGCGCACAGATACGCAGTATTTT
CASSLVVGGRTDTQYF
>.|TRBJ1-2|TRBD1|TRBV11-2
TGTGCCAGCAGCTTAGTTGGGACAGGCTATGGCTACACCTTC
CASSLVGTGYGYTF
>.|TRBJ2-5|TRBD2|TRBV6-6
TGTGCCAGCAGTAGGACTAGCGGGAGAGGGGGAGAGACCCAGTACTTC
CASSRTSGRGGETQYF
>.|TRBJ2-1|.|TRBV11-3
TGTGCCAGCAGCTTGTCCCGTGGCACTGAGCAGTTCTTC
CASSLSRGTEQFF
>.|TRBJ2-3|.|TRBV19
TGTGCCAGCGCGTCAGCGCCGGGCACAGATACGCAGTATTTT
CASASAPGTDTQYF
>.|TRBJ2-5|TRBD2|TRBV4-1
TGCGCCAGCAGCCATAGCGGGAGGGAAGAGACCCAGTACTTC
CASSHSGREETQYF
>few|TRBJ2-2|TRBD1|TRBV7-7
TGTGCTAGCAGCTTAGCGGTTCCGGGACAGGGGGCCGGGGAGCTGTTTTTT
CASSLAVPGQGAGELFF
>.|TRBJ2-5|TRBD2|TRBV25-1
TGTGCCAGCGCACACCCAGCGGGGGGGCCCGAGACCCAGTACTTC
CASAHPAGGPETQYF
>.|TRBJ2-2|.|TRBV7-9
TGTGCCAGCAGCTTAGCGCAGGGTTTGGAAACCGGGGAGCTGTTTTTT
CASSLAQGLETGELFF
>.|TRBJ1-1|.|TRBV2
TGTGCCAGCAGTGAAGCCGTGTTCTCGACTGAAGCTTTCTTT
CASSEAVFSTEAFF